These T cell receptor beta chains were read from a single sample in a study of shared clonotypes between healthy human individuals. Only in-frame clones appear in the TCRdb table, and some are missing; sequencing was by immunoSEQ multiplex PCR. Of approximately 2,200,000 clones detected, 85% to 95% appear once; the ten largest clones hold around 1.7%. Specimen: naive CD8+ T cells from PBMCs. These receptors were taken from a man between 18 and 29 years old in good health. Some clones in this sample may be carry-over from other donors' samples. The CDR3 runs from the conserved cysteine through the conserved F or W. The order of the fields is CDR3 DNA, CDR3 protein, J gene, D gene, clone size, V gene. D genes are given only for firm matches. Only some rows state a clone size, as once, few, many or a class for expanded clones.

TGTGCCAGCAAGGGGGGTACGGAAGGCTTTGGCGAGCTGTTTTTT | CASKGGTEGFGELFF | TRBJ2-2 | - | - | TRBV2
TGTGCCAGCAAGGGCGGGAGGGACTACGAGCAGTACTTC | CASKGGRDYEQYF | TRBJ2-7 | TRBD2 | - | TRBV5-4
TGCGCCAGCAGGCGGGACGGTTCCTACGAGCAGTACTTC | CASRRDGSYEQYF | TRBJ2-7 | - | - | TRBV4-1
TGCAGCGTTTCGACGGAGGTCTATGGCTACACCTTC | CSVSTEVYGYTF | TRBJ1-2 | - | - | TRBV29-1
TGTGCCAGCGGTGCACGCTTAAGGGAGACAGGAGGGCGCAATCAGCCCCAGCATTTT | CASGARLRETGGRNQPQHF | TRBJ1-5 | - | - | TRBV9
TGCGCCAGCAGCTTCCCTGACGTCGGCCGGCTCTCTGGGGCCAACGTCCTGACTTTC | CASSFPDVGRLSGANVLTF | TRBJ2-6 | - | - | TRBV5-1
TGCAGCGCCACGGCCCCTGAGGGGAGCACCGGGGAGCTGTTTTTT | CSATAPEGSTGELFF | TRBJ2-2 | - | - | TRBV29-1
TGCGCCAGCAGCCAGAGAGGGGACAGGGAATGGGGCACAGATACGCAGTATTTT | CASSQRGDREWGTDTQYF | TRBJ2-3 | TRBD1 | once | TRBV4-3
TGCGCCAGCAGCCCTAGTGCCGGGACAGGGATCGACGAGCAGTACTTC | CASSPSAGTGIDEQYF | TRBJ2-7 | TRBD1 | - | TRBV5-1
TGTGCCAGCAGCGCTTCACCGGGACAGGGGGGAACAGATACGCAGTATTTT | CASSASPGQGGTDTQYF | TRBJ2-3 | TRBD1 | - | TRBV9
TGTGCCAGCAGTTATATATTGGGGGGCATGAACACTGAAGCTTTCTTT | CASSYILGGMNTEAFF | TRBJ1-1 | - | - | TRBV14
TGTGCCAGTCCAGGGGACAGCCTCACCGGGGAGCTGTTTTTT | CASPGDSLTGELFF | TRBJ2-2 | TRBD1 | - | TRBV7-9
TGTGCCAGCAGTTCCGGGACAGGGGACCCTGAAGCTTTCTTT | CASSSGTGDPEAFF | TRBJ1-1 | TRBD1 | - | TRBV27
TGTGCCAGCAGCGTATCTGGGACCCAAGAGACCCAGTACTTC | CASSVSGTQETQYF | TRBJ2-5 | - | once | TRBV9
TGTGCCAGCAGCCCCGGGGACAGCTTCTATGGCTACACCTTC | CASSPGDSFYGYTF | TRBJ1-2 | TRBD1 | - | TRBV7-2
TGCGCCAGCAGCCCCACCCTAATACCGGGACAGGGGTCCTACGAGCAGTACTTC | CASSPTLIPGQGSYEQYF | TRBJ2-7 | TRBD1 | once | TRBV5-1
TGTGCCAGCAGCTTGGCCGGGCCGAGGACCGAGCAGTACTTC | CASSLAGPRTEQYF | TRBJ2-7 | - | - | TRBV11-2
TGTGCCAGCAGTCCACAGGGGAGGGAAGAGACCCAGTACTTC | CASSPQGREETQYF | TRBJ2-5 | - | - | TRBV27
TGTGCCACCAGTCCGACAGGGAGTTCCAATCAGCCCCAGCATTTT | CATSPTGSSNQPQHF | TRBJ1-5 | TRBD1 | - | TRBV15
TGTGCCAGCAGCTCCTGGGACCCTCACACTGAAGCTTTCTTT | CASSSWDPHTEAFF | TRBJ1-1 | - | once | TRBV7-9
TGTGCCAGCAGCTTCCTACAGGGGGCCGGAGGCTACACCTTC | CASSFLQGAGGYTF | TRBJ1-2 | TRBD1 | few | TRBV7-9
TGTGCCAGCAGTTTATCAGGGGTCTTGGGTGGCTACACCTTC | CASSLSGVLGGYTF | TRBJ1-2 | - | - | TRBV27
TGTGCCAGCAGTTTCACACCGTACCAAGAGACCCAGTACTTC | CASSFTPYQETQYF | TRBJ2-5 | - | few | TRBV27
TGTGCCAGCAGTTACTCGAGAGGGATGAACACTGAAGCTTTCTTT | CASSYSRGMNTEAFF | TRBJ1-1 | - | - | TRBV6-5
TGTGCCAGCAGCTGGACCGGGACAGGTGAGCTTGACTATGGCTACACCTTC | CASSWTGTGELDYGYTF | TRBJ1-2 | TRBD1 | - | TRBV7-9
TGTGCCAGCAAATTGGGGTTTAGATACCACGAGCAGTACTTC | CASKLGFRYHEQYF | TRBJ2-7 | - | - | TRBV27
TGCGCCAGCAGCTGGGGGGACTGGTATGAGCAGTTCTTC | CASSWGDWYEQFF | TRBJ2-1 | - | - | TRBV5-1
TGTGCCAGCAGCTCGTCCGGGACCACAGGCGGCCATGAGCAGTTCTTC | CASSSSGTTGGHEQFF | TRBJ2-1 | - | - | TRBV7-2
TGTGCCACCAGGAGGAGAGGTTCCTCCTACGAGCAGTACTTC | CATRRRGSSYEQYF | TRBJ2-7 | - | - | TRBV27
TGTGCCAGCAGCACACTAAATGAGCAGTTCTTC | CASSTLNEQFF | TRBJ2-1 | - | - | TRBV5-3
TGTGCCAGCAGCTCCGACAGGCGCTATGGCTACACCTTC | CASSSDRRYGYTF | TRBJ1-2 | - | - | TRBV6-5
TGTGCCAGCAGTTACACCAACACCGGGGAGCTGTTTTTT | CASSYTNTGELFF | TRBJ2-2 | - | - | TRBV6-5
TGTGCCAGCAGTTACATAGCGGGACTCTACAATGAGCAGTTCTTC | CASSYIAGLYNEQFF | TRBJ2-1 | TRBD2 | - | TRBV6-5
TGCAGCGTTGTAACTCTTGGGGGGACGAACACTGAAGCTTTCTTT | CSVVTLGGTNTEAFF | TRBJ1-1 | - | - | TRBV29-1
TGTGCCAGCAGCGGTGGGCCACGGGTCACCGGGGAGCTGTTTTTT | CASSGGPRVTGELFF | TRBJ2-2 | - | once | TRBV27
TGTGCCAGCGGATTTATCAGGGACCGGAACTATGGCTACACCTTC | CASGFIRDRNYGYTF | TRBJ1-2 | - | - | TRBV28
TGTGCCAGCAGCTCTAACTGGGAGCAGTACTTC | CASSSNWEQYF | TRBJ2-7 | - | - | TRBV13
TGCGCCAGCAGCTGGAAAGTGGGACTCCCTGGGACTGAAGCTTTCTTT | CASSWKVGLPGTEAFF | TRBJ1-1 | - | - | TRBV5-1
TGTGCCAGCAGCGTAGGTGTTAGCGGGAGGTCCCCCTCCTACAATGAGCAGTTCTTC | CASSVGVSGRSPSYNEQFF | TRBJ2-1 | TRBD2 | - | TRBV9
TGTGCCAGCAAGAGAGGACTAGCGGGATACTACGAGCAGTACTTC | CASKRGLAGYYEQYF | TRBJ2-7 | TRBD2 | - | TRBV28
TGTGCCAGCAGTTTATCAGGGGGCGTAATCCCCTACGAGCAGTACTTC | CASSLSGGVIPYEQYF | TRBJ2-7 | TRBD1 | - | TRBV27
TGTGCCAGCAGCCCTGACAGGGGCTACGAGCAGTACTTC | CASSPDRGYEQYF | TRBJ2-7 | TRBD1 | - | TRBV7-9
TGTGCCAGCAGCACGCTAGCGGAGAGCTCCTACAATGAGCAGTTCTTC | CASSTLAESSYNEQFF | TRBJ2-1 | TRBD2 | - | TRBV28
TGTGCCAGCAGTCTGGGACAGGGTACGGCCGGGGAGCTGTTTTTT | CASSLGQGTAGELFF | TRBJ2-2 | TRBD1 | - | TRBV27
TGTGCCAGTAGTTCCCCGGGACAGGGGAACACTGAAGCTTTCTTT | CASSSPGQGNTEAFF | TRBJ1-1 | TRBD1 | - | TRBV19
TGTGCCAGCAGTTTGGCGCGGAGCTCCTACAATGAGCAGTTCTTC | CASSLARSSYNEQFF | TRBJ2-1 | - | - | TRBV28
TGTGCCAGTAGTAATCGGACAAGGACCAATCAGCCCCAGCATTTT | CASSNRTRTNQPQHF | TRBJ1-5 | - | - | TRBV19
TGTGCCAGCAGCCTGAGACAGGGGGTCTACAATGAGCAGTTCTTC | CASSLRQGVYNEQFF | TRBJ2-1 | TRBD1 | - | TRBV6-5
TGTGCCAGCAGCTTATGGGGAAACGAGCAGTACTTC | CASSLWGNEQYF | TRBJ2-7 | - | - | TRBV7-8
TGTGCCACCAGCAGTCACCCAAACTACGAGCAGTACTTC | CATSSHPNYEQYF | TRBJ2-7 | - | - | TRBV15
TGTGCCAGCAGGGGGAGACAGGGGACGTACTCCTACGAGCAGTACTTC | CASRGRQGTYSYEQYF | TRBJ2-7 | TRBD1 | - | TRBV27